The T cell receptor (beta chain) described here comes from a study of T-cell reconstitution after alpha-beta-depleted transplantation in children. Unique molecular identifiers were incorporated when the TCRbeta library was constructed. TCRdb recomputed calls from the PCR reads with MiXCR, one row per CDR3 protein. This sample has about 830,000 distinct CDR3 sequences, with roughly 15% found just once. This clonotype was found a few times. The antigen remains unidentified. General study results and limits: Several hundred rapidly expanded clones from non-depleted graft cells reportedly supplied alpha-beta T cells about two months post-transplant. Several patients had high TCRbeta diversity at day 60; it came from surviving recipient T cells and thymic progenitors. It was newly produced T cells that mostly accounted for T-cell counts and diversity one year after transplant.

This TCR was sampled from a male patient under 18 who had a stem cell transplant for acute lymphoblastic leukemia, so the T cells may come from the graft donor. The source material was PBMCs, mostly from graft donor cells, sampled 360 days after TCRalphabeta/CD19-depleted stem cell transplant.

The CDR3 nucleotides read TGTGCCGGGGGGGACAGGGGAAAAGAAAAACTGTTTTTT. Its protein is CAGGDRGKEKLFF. The chain uses TRBV25-1 and TRBJ1-4; 10 bases are a match to TRBD1. The CDR3 has 13 amino acids. The ends lost 11 bases at V and 8 bases at J; junction bases unmatched: 8. The germline V gene has CDR1 MGHDK and CDR2 SYGVNS.